This TCR beta chain was recorded in a study of long-term antiretroviral therapy in people with HIV (dated 2022 in TCRdb). In the study overall: The earliest samples were collected approximately a decade before the 2015 WHO recommendation for immediate ART, a period when ART was typically delayed until CD4 counts fell. This retrospective serial study examined whether starting ART and sustained HIV suppression were associated with changes in the composition and diversity of the TRB repertoire in peripheral blood. No cross-contamination during QIAcube processing was shown when test extractions of a monoclonal T-cell line were performed alongside around 30 polyclonal samples. From some 27 adults with confirmed HIV infection, the cohort provided roughly 200 cryopreserved PBMC samples, gathered serially across a mean of approximately six years (range 1-12). About 35% of the 30 participants with HIV were female. Results the study describes overall, beyond this receptor: The samples span the years 2004 to 2017, and the ART regimens used at that time may not be as effective as current regimens. Expanded TRB clones identified before ART initiation dominated the repertoire at all time points, although this dominance fluctuated and declined in many PLHIV after ART. Limited PBMC availability meant only the TCR beta chain was sequenced, without alpha chain pairing. Compared with controls, HIV repertoires had narrower CDR3 length ranges, and the network structure pointed to an antigen-experienced repertoire that shifted only slightly toward naive after ART. Because pre-ART samples had limited cell numbers, unsorted PBMC were profiled rather than sorted CD4+ and CD8+ T cells. No data were available on ART adherence, viral resistance or therapy changes, limiting inferences about post-ART repertoire changes. Starting ART was linked to a significant rise in TRB diversity, yet even after long-term ART the diversity remained significantly lower than in transplant donor controls.

Including cysteine and phenylalanine, the CDR3 has 15 amino acids. Of the read, only the CDR3 DNA is kept; its 45 bases are in frame from base 1. CDR1 and CDR2, per the germline V gene (reference sequence), are LNHDA and SQIVND. After removal of 5 bases from V and 5 bases from J, the junction retains 11 bases not matched to a gene. Regarding this clone: It lacks a known antigen. No qualities accompany the bases; no much larger clone lies one base away.

Participants were included only if at least one PBMC sample before ART initiation and at least two post-ART samples were available. Treatment was received in the United States of America by all participants with HIV. Before DNA extraction, cryopreserved samples of about 1-11 million PBMC were thawed and then washed. At the time of the earliest PBMC sample, participants with HIV were aged between 23 and 54 years. PBMC samples were contributed by each participant from 1-4 timepoints before ART initiation and 2-8 timepoints after ART initiation, with a median of 7 samples. For every participant, serial HIV viral load, CD4+ T-cell count, ART history and demographic data were obtained. Genomic DNA was extracted from unsorted PBMC with a Qiagen kit on a QIAcube, processed in batches of 12 samples. Sequencing of the TRB variable region was done with the immunoSEQ hsTCRB v3.0 assay at survey level resolution. TRB sequencing targeted a depth of 40,000-50,000 T-cell genomes per sample. An Illumina MiSeq with a v3 150-cycle kit was used to sequence the pooled TRB libraries. As for how the authors treated the data: Repertoire analysis ran in R within a reproducible Nextflow workflow covering QC, data transformation and analysis. Custom analyses were implemented in LymphoSeq2, an R package for AIRR-Seq data exploration. A few samples that produced fewer than 5000 total TRB sequences were removed, so 190 or so HIV repertoires were analyzed. Among the 170 to 200 HIV repertoires that were kept, roughly 58 were collected before ART initiation and about 130 were collected after ART initiation. Repertoires were downsampled to 5000 TRB nucleotide sequences, with summary statistics averaged over 100 downsampling iterations. TRB sequences were retained for analysis only if CDR3 regions of at least seven amino acids were present. Two measures captured diversity: a Shannon entropy-derived clonality score and the Gini coefficient. Repertoire networks linked the top 5000 CDR3 amino acid sequences whenever two sequences differed by an edit distance of one. For TRB CDR3 amino acid sequences, GLIPH2 was used to predict antigen specificity groups and MHC restriction. Known CMV, EBV, HIV or tissue antigen associations were flagged by matching CDR3 amino acid sequences against VDJdb and McPAS-TCR. Pre-ART, post-ART and control groups were compared with Wilcoxon signed-rank tests and Holm-Bonferroni correction. TCRdb took over this immuneACCESS table, retaining in-frame rearrangements with V and J assigned. Such tables are incomplete; in checked studies, under half of the missing clones stem from an unresolved V gene, and the remainder is unexplained. The V and J calls and the clone size are those of that table, but D and trimming were determined from the DNA. The sample profile shows fewer than 40,000 clones; 75% to 90% of them were found once. The ten top clones hold roughly 5.2% of the sample.

This sequence originates from a man aged 25 to 40 with HIV. This chain joins TRBV19 to TRBJ2-7, and TRBD1 matches 8 of the central bases. Sequencing was performed on unsorted PBMCs, taken 3.4 years after starting antiretroviral therapy. CDR3 region: CASSPGTGGYHEQYF. In nucleotide form, the sequence is TGTGCCAGTAGTCCCGGGACAGGAGGGTACCACGAGCAGTACTTC.